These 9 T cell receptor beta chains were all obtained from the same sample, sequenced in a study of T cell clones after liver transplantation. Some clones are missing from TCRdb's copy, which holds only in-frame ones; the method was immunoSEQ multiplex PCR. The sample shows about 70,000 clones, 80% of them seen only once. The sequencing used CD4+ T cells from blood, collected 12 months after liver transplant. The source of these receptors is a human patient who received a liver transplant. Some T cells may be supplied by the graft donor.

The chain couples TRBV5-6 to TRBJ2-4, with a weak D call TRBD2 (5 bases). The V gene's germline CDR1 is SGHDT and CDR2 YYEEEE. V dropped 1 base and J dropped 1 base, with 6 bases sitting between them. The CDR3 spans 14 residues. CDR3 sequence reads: CASSLRGAKNIQYF. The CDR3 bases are TGTGCCAGCAGCTTGCGAGGGGCCAAAAACATTCAGTACTTC.

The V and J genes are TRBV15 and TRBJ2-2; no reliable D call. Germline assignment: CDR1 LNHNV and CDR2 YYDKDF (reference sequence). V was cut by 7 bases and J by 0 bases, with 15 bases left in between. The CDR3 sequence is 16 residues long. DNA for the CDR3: TGTGCCACCACCACACGGGCAGGTTCGAACACCGGGGAGCTGTTTTTT. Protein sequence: CATTTRAGSNTGELFF.

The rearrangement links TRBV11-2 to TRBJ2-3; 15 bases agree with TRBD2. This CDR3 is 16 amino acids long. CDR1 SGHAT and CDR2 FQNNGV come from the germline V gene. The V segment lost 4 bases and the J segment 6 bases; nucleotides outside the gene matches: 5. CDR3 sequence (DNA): TGTGCCAGCAGCTGGACTAGCGGGAGGGCCTGGGATACGCAGTATTTT. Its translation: CASSWTSGRAWDTQYF.

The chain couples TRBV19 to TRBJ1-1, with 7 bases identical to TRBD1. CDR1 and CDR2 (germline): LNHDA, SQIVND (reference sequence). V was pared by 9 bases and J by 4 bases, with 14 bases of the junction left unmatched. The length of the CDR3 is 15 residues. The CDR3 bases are TGTGCCAGCATTCTTCAACAGGGGAGGGGCACTGAAGCTTTCTTT. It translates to CASILQQGRGTEAFF.

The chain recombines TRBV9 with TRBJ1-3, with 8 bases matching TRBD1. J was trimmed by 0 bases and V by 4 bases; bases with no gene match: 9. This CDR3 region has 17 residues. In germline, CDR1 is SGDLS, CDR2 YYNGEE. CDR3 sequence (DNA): TGTGCCAGCAGCCCCCGGACAGGGAGTTTCTCTGGAAACACCATATATTTT. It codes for CASSPRTGSFSGNTIYF.

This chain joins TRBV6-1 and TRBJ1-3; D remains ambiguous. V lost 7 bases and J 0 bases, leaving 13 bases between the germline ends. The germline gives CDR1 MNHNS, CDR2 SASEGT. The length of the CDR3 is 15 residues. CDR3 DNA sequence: TGTGCCAGCAACTCCGGCTCAAACTCTGGAAACACCATATATTTT. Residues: CASNSGSNSGNTIYF.

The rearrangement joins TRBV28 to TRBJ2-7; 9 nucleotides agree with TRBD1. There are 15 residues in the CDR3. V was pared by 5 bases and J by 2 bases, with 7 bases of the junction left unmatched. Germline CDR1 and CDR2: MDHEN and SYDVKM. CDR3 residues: CASSLTGGQAYEQYF. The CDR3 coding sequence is TGTGCCAGCAGTCTTACAGGGGGCCAAGCCTACGAGCAGTACTTC.

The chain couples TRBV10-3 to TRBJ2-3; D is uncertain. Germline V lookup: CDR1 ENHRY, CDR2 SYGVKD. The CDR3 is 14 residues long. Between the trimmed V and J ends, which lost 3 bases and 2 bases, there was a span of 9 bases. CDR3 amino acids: CAISDERSTDTQYF. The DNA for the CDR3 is TGTGCCATCAGTGATGAGAGGTCCACAGATACGCAGTATTTT.

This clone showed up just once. Written as DNA, the CDR3 is TGTGCCAGTAGTGACAGGGGAACTACCGCTTTCTTT. Translation gives CASSDRGTTAFF. This chain joins TRBV19 and TRBJ1-1, with 8 bases that match TRBD1. J gave up 11 bases and V 5 bases, and 7 bases lay outside the gene matches. Germline V gene lookup returns CDR1 LNHDA and CDR2 SQIVND (reference sequence). The CDR3 has 12 amino acids.